The 4 T cell receptor beta chains in this list originate from one sample, sequenced in a study of technical replicates of blood from a few donors. TCRdb's table, derived via immunoSEQ multiplex PCR, lists solely in-frame clones and lacks some. Of roughly 85,000 clones listed, 94% were seen once; the top ten hold approximately 0.26%. The sequencing input was T cells isolated from PBMCs. The source is a human donor in good health.

This chain links TRBV9 with TRBJ2-3; 8 positions agree with TRBD2. The CDR3 is 16 amino acids. Losses at the gene ends were 0 bases for V and 0 bases for J; bases not matched to a gene: 3. Per germline, CDR1 SGDLS and CDR2 YYNGEE. The CDR3 region has the DNA TGTGCCAGCAGCGTAGGGCGGGGGGCCAGCACAGATACGCAGTATTTT. Protein: CASSVGRGASTDTQYF.

V and J are TRBV10-3 and TRBJ2-7; 13 bases are a match to TRBD2. V was clipped by 7 bases and J by 0 bases; unmatched bases: 9. Germline values: CDR1 ENHRY, CDR2 SYGVKD. The CDR3 consists of 17 residues. CDR3 sequence reads: CAITTGLAGTHSYEQYF. CDR3 DNA: TGTGCCATCACTACGGGACTAGCGGGGACCCACTCCTACGAGCAGTACTTC.

V usage is TRBV19 and J usage is TRBJ2-5; TRBD1 matches 10 bases. The length of the CDR3 is 15 residues. Germline values: CDR1 LNHDA, CDR2 SQIVND (reference sequence). V was pared by 2 bases and J by 5 bases, with 5 bases of the junction left unmatched. The CDR3 DNA reads TGTGCCAGTAGTATAATGGGACAGGGGCTGGAGACCCAGTACTTC. The encoded protein is CASSIMGQGLETQYF.

The V gene is TRBV4-1, the J gene TRBJ1-5, with D perhaps TRBD1 (5 bases). CDR3 size: 16 residues. Trimming stripped 0 bases from V and 6 bases from J, with 15 bases between. The germline gives CDR1 MGHRA, CDR2 YSYEKL. The CDR3 region is CASSQDGGGRGQPQHF. In DNA form, the CDR3 reads TGCGCCAGCAGCCAAGATGGGGGAGGACGAGGTCAGCCCCAGCATTTT.